This TCR beta chain derives from a study of follicular helper T cells after annual influenza vaccination. TCRdb's table, derived via immunoSEQ multiplex PCR, lists solely in-frame clones and lacks some. The table shows more than 10,000 clones, with roughly four fifths occurring only once. This material consisted of CXCR5- memory CD4+ T cells sorted from blood, taken 6 weeks after influenza vaccination. The clonotype comes from an adult who received the influenza vaccine.

The CDR3: CASSLSGQGVTGELFF. The CDR3 nucleotides are TGTGCCAGCAGCTTATCCGGACAGGGAGTAACCGGGGAGCTGTTTTTT. The chain couples TRBV11-2 to TRBJ2-2; 8 bases fit TRBD1. There are 16 residues in the CDR3. V lost 2 bases, J lost 5 bases, and 7 bases stayed unmatched. The germline CDR1 and CDR2 sequences are SGHAT and FQNNGV.